These T cell receptor beta chains were read from a single sample in a study of cytomegalovirus exposure and HLA in healthy donors. Method: immunoSEQ multiplex PCR; TCRdb's copy keeps in-frame clones and lacks some. The profile shows 110,000 to 150,000 clones, approximately 70% of them singletons. Sample: PBMCs. The receptors here all came from a woman aged 55-69 years in good health and CMV-seropositive. Both conserved end residues are part of each CDR3.

14 TRBV6-1 CASTPRGGVDTQYF
14 TRBV28 CASSLGAGVDIQYF
13 TRBV19 CASGLARGEKLFF
14 TRBV6-1 CASSELGQGNRAFF
14 TRBV6-5 CASSYSQGATEAFF
15 TRBV10-3 CAISEPAGEFYEQYF
14 TRBV10-2 CASSESESKDEQYF
14 TRBV28 CASSVTGLAYEQYF
15 TRBV6-1 CASRGAVSGANVLTF
15 TRBV28 CASSSTGLPNEKLFF
14 TRBV28 CASSPSGGIYGYTF
16 TRBV4-1 CASSLSQGLGTYEQYF
14 TRBV6-5 CASRGGTPNTEAFF
13 TRBV11-3 CASSRQGAETQYF
15 TRBV5-1 CASSPNGGPTYEQYF
14 TRBV6-1 CASRSRVRLVTQYF
14 TRBV6-1 CASSEGQHNQPQHF
16 TRBV5-4 CASSSQRERGNYGYTF
13 TRBV2 CASNPGTNYGYTF
14 TRBV2 CASSEVRDYTEAFF
13 TRBV7-2 CASSLVGQGEAFF
15 TRBV27 CASSFGRGQGETQYF
15 TRBV18 CASSTPDRLNTEAFF
13 TRBV19 CASSTTMTGKAFF
15 TRBV6-1 CASRGGLAGGYEQYF
15 TRBV5-6 CASSLRTGAAYGYTF
15 TRBV2 CASSTGGTSGNTIYF
15 TRBV7-2 CASSLGSLPGNTIYF
16 TRBV2 CASSEGTGRTRQPQHF
15 TRBV10-3 CAISERLDRNTEAFF
14 TRBV10-3 CAISDGTSNQPQHF
17 TRBV2 CASGGGLDLRGDTEAFF
15 TRBV28 CAAGVGRVSNQPQHF
14 TRBV5-4 CASSLGQGQYEQYF
15 TRBV5-1 CASSLLAGGPYEQYF
17 TRBV11-3 CASSSGTAGGSYNEQFF
14 TRBV11-2 CASSMGLRNTEAFF
15 TRBV4-1 CASSREQGAYYGYTF
15 TRBV28 CASRAGLLSSYEQYF
13 TRBV29-1 CSVASRSYNEQFF
15 TRBV6-1 CASQRTPGENYGYTF
14 TRBV2 CASSWDTQGTEAFF
15 TRBV11-2 CASSLNGGGSDTQYF
12 TRBV28 CASSPPDRPEYF
16 TRBV6-5 CASSYSYRALNYGYTF
15 TRBV4-2 CASSPGLASTYEQYF
15 TRBV27 CASRTGTGITGELFF
15 TRBV7-9 CASSLAGRDGEKLFF
13 TRBV15 CATSPDTNYGYTF
13 TRBV28 CASSRGAAGTQYF
14 TRBV28 CASSFAGSYYGYTF
12 TRBV5-1 CASSLETGSYTF
16 TRBV28 CASSYQDRRSNYGYTF
14 TRBV2 CASSAGTQGNTIYF
14 TRBV7-8 CASSLGWGQDTIYF
12 TRBV5-4 CASSLYGYGYTF